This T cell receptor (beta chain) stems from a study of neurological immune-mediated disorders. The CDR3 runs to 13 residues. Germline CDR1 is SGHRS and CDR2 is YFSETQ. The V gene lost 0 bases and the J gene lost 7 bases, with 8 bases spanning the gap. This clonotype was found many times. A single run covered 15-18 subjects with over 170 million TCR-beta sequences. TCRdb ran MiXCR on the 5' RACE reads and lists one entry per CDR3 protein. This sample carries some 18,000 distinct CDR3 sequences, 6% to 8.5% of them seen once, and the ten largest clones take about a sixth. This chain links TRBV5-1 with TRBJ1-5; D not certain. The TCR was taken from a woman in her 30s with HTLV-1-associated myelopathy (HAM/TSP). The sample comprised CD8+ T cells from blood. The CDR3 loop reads CASSLALNQPQHF. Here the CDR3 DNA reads TGCGCCAGCAGCTTGGCCCTCAACCAGCCCCAGCATTTT.